This paragraph covers one T cell receptor beta chain sequence. Its antigen is currently not known. At one end the junction does not follow the germline gene, possibly because of a read error. Taken from cysteine to phenylalanine, the CDR3 has 14 residues. Solely the CDR3 DNA is kept, with 42 bases framed from the first base. CDR1 and CDR2, looked up from the germline V gene, are SGHRS and YFSETQ. These data come from a study of blood T cells in healthy people across ages (dated by TCRdb to 2015 to 2017). Broadly, across the study: In model experiments, template switching captured roughly one uniquely barcoded TCR beta cDNA molecule for every two T cells. The study measured age-related changes in TCR beta repertoire diversity using deep sequencing normalized with unique cDNA molecular identifiers. Four age groups were formed from the donors: young (average approximately 15 years), middle-aged (just under 40), aged (roughly 58) and long-lived (less than 85). Donors of different ages were randomly distributed across sequencing lanes to avoid experimental bias. For two donors (one aged 18 to 30 and one aged 80 or older), the study analyzed two additional independent replicas of 1 million unique cDNA reads from the same blood draw. Results the study describes overall, beyond this receptor: Donor CMV infection status was unknown, potentially confounding age-related changes in expanded clonotypes. As age increased, observed TCR beta diversity per million T cells dropped in a roughly linear way, and a significant reduction was already evident by age 40. Compared with the aged group, the long-lived group had more naive CD4+ T cells, fewer expanded clones and increased TCR diversity, a pattern suggesting age selection. Conclusive comparison of naive and antigen-experienced compartments was prevented by the profiling of bulk unsorted PBMCs. The percentage of naive T cells measured by flow cytometry correlated strongly with observed TCR beta diversity. Estimates of total diversity from one million sequenced T cells were regarded as lower bounds and underestimates.

Receptor libraries were prepared by 5' RACE. The sample was run on an Illumina HiSeq 2500. A second about 7 to 11 cycle PCR used a sample-barcoded 5' primer and a J-beta primer mix. A template-switch 5' adaptor carrying 12 random nucleotides introduced a unique molecular identifier onto each TCR beta cDNA molecule. Each sample yielded at least 2.5 million CDR3-containing paired-end reads. First-strand cDNA synthesis was performed from all RNA using the Mint cDNA synthesis kit, with priming by a TRBC-specific oligonucleotide. Following uracil-DNA glycosylase treatment, all cDNA underwent a first 18-cycle PCR with the universal primers M1SS and BC2_uni_R. For the original study's pipeline: Normalization of each sample was performed by random selection of 1 million high-quality reads, each carrying a distinct molecular identifier. Reads sharing molecular identifiers were discarded rather than binned into consensus sequences. MiTCR, set to a Q25 quality threshold and the strictest error-elimination algorithm, was used for CDR3 identification, clonotype clustering and error correction. Lower-bound total TCR beta diversity was estimated with a nonparametric unseen species model using Euler transformation. TCRdb applied fastp at Q25 and MiXCR to the public reads, then kept only in-frame beta chains. CDR3 protein duplicates are merged, each entry listing the most common genes and DNA. TCRdb's processing, not the study's, gives the V and J calls here. Counted in this sample were about 1.1 million distinct CDR3 sequences; more than 30% of them appeared once. Over 10% of the sample rests with the top ten.

Donors were about 36 systemically healthy Caucasian individuals from Russia aged roughly 6 to 100 years. Approximately 11 milliliters of peripheral blood were drawn from each donor into EDTA-treated Vacutainer tubes. Ficoll-Paque density-gradient centrifugation was used to isolate PBMCs, with at least 7 million per sample. Trizol reagent was used to extract total RNA from PBMCs, with at least 6 micrograms per sample. For every donor, an aliquot of PBMCs went through flow cytometry to measure the percentages of naive CD45RAhigh/CD27high T cells. This receptor was taken from a man between 18 and 35 years old in good health. The rearranged chain carries TRBV5-1 and TRBJ1-3, with a weak D call of TRBD1 (5 bases match). The sample was blood. DNA sequence: TGCGCCAGCAGCAATGAGGGGACTGGAAACACCACATATTTT. The resulting protein is CASSNEGTGNTTYF.